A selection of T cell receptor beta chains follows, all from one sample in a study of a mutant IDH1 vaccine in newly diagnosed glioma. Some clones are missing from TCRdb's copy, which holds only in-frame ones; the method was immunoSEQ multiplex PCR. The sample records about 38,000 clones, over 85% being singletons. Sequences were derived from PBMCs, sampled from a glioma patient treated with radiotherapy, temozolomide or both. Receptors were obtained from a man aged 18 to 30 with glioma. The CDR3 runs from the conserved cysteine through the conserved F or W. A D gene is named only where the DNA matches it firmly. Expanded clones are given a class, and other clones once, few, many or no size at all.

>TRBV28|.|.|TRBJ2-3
TGTGCCAGCAGTTTTCAACGGCCCGGGACAAGTAGCTCTATACGCACAGATACGCAGTATTTT
CASSFQRPGTSSSIRTDTQYF
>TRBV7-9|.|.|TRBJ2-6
TGTGCCAGCAGCTCGGGACGCGACTCTGGGGCCAACGTCCTGACTTTC
CASSSGRDSGANVLTF
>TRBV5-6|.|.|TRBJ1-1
TGTGCCAGCAGCTTCCGAGAGGCTAACACTGAAGCTTTCTTT
CASSFREANTEAFF
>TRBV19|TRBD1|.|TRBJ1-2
TGTGCCAGTAGTGCATCCGGGACAGGGAGGTCCTATGGCTACACCTTC
CASSASGTGRSYGYTF
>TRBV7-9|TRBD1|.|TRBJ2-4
TGTGCCAGCAGCTGGACAGGAGCCTCAAATTTGGACATTCAGTACTTC
CASSWTGASNLDIQYF
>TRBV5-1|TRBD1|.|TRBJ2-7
TGCGCCAGCAGCAGCACAGGGGGCGAGCAGTACTTC
CASSSTGGEQYF
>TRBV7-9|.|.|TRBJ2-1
TGTGCCAGCAGCTTAGCGCGATTTGGGAACAATGAGCAGTTCTTC
CASSLARFGNNEQFF
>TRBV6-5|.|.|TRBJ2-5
TGTGCCAGCAGTTACTCGGGGTCGGGGCGGGTGGAGACCCAGTACTTC
CASSYSGSGRVETQYF
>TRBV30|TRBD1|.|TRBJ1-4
TGTGCCTGGAGTTCCGGGACAGGGGTCGAAAAACTGTTTTTT
CAWSSGTGVEKLFF
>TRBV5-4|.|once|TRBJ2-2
TGTGCCAGCAGCTTGGACGAGCCTGGGGAGCTGTTTTTT
CASSLDEPGELFF
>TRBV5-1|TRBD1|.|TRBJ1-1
TGCGCCAGCAGTGGACAGGGGGCGGGCACTGAAGCTTTCTTT
CASSGQGAGTEAFF
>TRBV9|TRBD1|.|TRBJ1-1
TGTGCCAGCAGCGTAGGGGACAGGGAGGCGAACACTGAAGCTTTCTTT
CASSVGDREANTEAFF
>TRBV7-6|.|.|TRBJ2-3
TGTGCCAGCAGCCCCTCGGGACTCCCGACCGATACGCAGTATTTT
CASSPSGLPTDTQYF
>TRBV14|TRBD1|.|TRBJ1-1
TGTGCCAGCAGCCGAGATAAAACAGGGGTGGGCACTGAAGCTTTCTTT
CASSRDKTGVGTEAFF
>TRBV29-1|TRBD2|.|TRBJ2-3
TGCAGCGTTGAAGGGGCGGGAGGGATTGGGAATACGCAGTATTTT
CSVEGAGGIGNTQYF
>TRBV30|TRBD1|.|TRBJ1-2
TGTGCCTGGAGACCCGACAGGGCCATTCGGGGCTACACCTTC
CAWRPDRAIRGYTF
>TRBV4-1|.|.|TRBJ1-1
TGCGCCAGCAGCCCCGTGCGGGGGAACACTGAAGCTTTCTTT
CASSPVRGNTEAFF
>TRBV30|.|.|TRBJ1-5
TGTGCCTGGACCCCGGGACGGAGCAATCAGCCCCAGCATTTT
CAWTPGRSNQPQHF
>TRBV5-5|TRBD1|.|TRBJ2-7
TGTGCCAGCAGCCTACTAACGACAGGGGGCGACTTTTACGAGCAGTACTTC
CASSLLTTGGDFYEQYF
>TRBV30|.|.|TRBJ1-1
TGTGCCTGGAGTCGAGAAGGGAACACTGAAGCTTTCTTT
CAWSREGNTEAFF
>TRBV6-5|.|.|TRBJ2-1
TGTGCCAGCGGCCCCCTTAATGAGCAGTTCTTC
CASGPLNEQFF
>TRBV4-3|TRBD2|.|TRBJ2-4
TGCGCCAGCAGCCAAGAAGCGGGAGGGTTCCGCATTCAGTACTTC
CASSQEAGGFRIQYF
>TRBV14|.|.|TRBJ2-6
TGTGCCAGCAGCCACAGGTCTGGGGCCAACGTCCTGACTTTC
CASSHRSGANVLTF
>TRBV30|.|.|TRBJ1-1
TGTGCCTGGTCTCCGAGGCGTTTGAACACTGAAGCTTTCTTT
CAWSPRRLNTEAFF
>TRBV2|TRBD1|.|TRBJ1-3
TGTGCCATAAGAGGACAGGACTCTGGAAACACCATATATTTT
CAIRGQDSGNTIYF
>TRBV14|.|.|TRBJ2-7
TGTGCCAGCAGCCCACAGGGAGGGGGCGCGAGTCGGGAGCAGTACTTC
CASSPQGGGASREQYF
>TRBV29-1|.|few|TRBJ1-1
TGCAGCGTTGAGGGTCCGGGCACTGAAGCTTTCTTT
CSVEGPGTEAFF
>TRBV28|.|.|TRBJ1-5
TGTGCCAGCAGGTCTACCCGACCGAGCGTTGGGCCCCAGCATTTT
CASRSTRPSVGPQHF
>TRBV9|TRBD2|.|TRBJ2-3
TGTGCCAGCAGCGTCCCCGGGCTAGCGGGACCGACAGATACGCAGTATTTT
CASSVPGLAGPTDTQYF